The present T cell receptor (beta chain) was sequenced within a study of post-analysis software for immune sequencing data. Study information: The disease courses spanned relapsing-remitting, secondary progressive and progressive-relapsing forms of multiple sclerosis. Findings and caveats of the study: Normalized Chao1 diversity was significantly reduced in patients versus controls. About five TRBV segments, including TRBV5-6, TRBV5-1 and TRBV20-1, were more frequent in patients than controls. Co-batched samples clustered tightly together by F measure.

Unique molecular identifiers had been added to the TCR beta cDNA libraries. T cells numbering about 0.9 to 10 million yielded cDNA molecules that totaled roughly 0.5 million. TCRdb analysed the PCR reads with MiXCR anew, one entry per CDR3 protein. Here the sample spans about 190,000 distinct CDR3 sequences, around 30% being singletons. The sample holds many counts of this clonotype. Its target is not known. This CDR3 is built from 16 residues. Trimming cost V 6 bases and J 7 bases; bases outside gene matches: 14. From germline, CDR1 is MDHEN and CDR2 SYDVKM. The clonotype comes from a girl aged 2-17 years with multiple sclerosis. This chain connects TRBV28 to TRBJ1-2; the match to TRBD1 covers 10 bases. Sequenced input: blood. The CDR3 region is CASRSRPGQGTGGYTF. CDR3 sequence (DNA): TGTGCCAGCAGATCCCGGCCGGGACAGGGGACGGGTGGCTACACCTTC.